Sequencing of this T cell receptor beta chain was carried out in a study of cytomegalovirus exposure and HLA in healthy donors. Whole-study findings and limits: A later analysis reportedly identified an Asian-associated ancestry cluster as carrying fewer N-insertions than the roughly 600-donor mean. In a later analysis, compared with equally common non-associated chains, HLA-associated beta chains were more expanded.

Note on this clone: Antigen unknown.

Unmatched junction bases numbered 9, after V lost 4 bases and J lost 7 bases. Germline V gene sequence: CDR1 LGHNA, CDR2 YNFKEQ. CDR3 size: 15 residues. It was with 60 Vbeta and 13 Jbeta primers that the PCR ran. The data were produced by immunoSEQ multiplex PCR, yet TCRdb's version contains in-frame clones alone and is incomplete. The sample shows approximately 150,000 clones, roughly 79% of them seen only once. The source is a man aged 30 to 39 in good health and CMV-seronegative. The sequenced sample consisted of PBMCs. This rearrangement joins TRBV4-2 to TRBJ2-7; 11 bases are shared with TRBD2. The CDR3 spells CASSPAGLAGSEQYF. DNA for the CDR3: TGTGCCAGCAGCCCAGCAGGACTAGCGGGTTCAGAGCAGTACTTC.